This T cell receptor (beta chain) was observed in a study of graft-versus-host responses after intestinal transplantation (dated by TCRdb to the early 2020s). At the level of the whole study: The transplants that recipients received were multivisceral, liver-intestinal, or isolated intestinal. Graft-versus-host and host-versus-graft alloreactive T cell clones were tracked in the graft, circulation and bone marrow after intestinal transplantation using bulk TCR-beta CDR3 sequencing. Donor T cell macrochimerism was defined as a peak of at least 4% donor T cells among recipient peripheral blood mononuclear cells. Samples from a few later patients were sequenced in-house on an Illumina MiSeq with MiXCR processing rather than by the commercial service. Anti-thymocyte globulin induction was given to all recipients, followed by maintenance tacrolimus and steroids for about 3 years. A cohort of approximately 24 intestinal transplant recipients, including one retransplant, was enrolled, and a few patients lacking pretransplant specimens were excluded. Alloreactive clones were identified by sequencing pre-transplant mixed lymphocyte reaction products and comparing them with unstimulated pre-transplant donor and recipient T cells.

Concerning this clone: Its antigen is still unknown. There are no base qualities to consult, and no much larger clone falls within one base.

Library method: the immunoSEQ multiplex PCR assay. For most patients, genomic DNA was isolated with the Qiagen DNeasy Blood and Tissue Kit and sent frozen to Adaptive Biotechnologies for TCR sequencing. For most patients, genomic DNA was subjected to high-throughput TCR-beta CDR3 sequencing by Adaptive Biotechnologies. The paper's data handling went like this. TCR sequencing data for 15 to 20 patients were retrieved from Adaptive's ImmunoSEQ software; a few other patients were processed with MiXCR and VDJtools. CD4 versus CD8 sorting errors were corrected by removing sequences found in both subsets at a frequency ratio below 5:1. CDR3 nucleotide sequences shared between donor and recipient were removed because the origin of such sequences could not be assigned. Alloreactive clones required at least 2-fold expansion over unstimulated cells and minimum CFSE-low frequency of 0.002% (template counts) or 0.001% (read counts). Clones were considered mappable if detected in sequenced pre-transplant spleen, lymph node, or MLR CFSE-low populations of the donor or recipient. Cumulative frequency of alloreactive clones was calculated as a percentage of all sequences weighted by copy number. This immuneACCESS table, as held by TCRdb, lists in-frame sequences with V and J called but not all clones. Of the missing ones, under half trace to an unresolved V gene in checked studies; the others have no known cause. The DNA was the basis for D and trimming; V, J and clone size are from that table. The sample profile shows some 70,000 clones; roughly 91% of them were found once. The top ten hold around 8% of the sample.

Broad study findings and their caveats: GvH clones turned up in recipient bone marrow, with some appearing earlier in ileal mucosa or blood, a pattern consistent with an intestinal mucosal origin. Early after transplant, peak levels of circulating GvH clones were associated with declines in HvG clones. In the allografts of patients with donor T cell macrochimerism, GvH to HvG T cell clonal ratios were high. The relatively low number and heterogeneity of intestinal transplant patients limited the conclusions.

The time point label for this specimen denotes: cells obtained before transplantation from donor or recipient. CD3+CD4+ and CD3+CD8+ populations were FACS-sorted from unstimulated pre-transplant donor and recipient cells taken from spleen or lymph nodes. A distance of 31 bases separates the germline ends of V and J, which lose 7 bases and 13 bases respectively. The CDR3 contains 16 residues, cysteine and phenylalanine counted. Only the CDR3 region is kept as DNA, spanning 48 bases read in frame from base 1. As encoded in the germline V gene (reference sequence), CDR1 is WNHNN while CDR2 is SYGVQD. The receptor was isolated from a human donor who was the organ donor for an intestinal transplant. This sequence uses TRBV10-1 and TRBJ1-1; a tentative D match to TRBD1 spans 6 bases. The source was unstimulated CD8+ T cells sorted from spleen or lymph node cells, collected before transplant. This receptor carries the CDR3 CASTKMPSGEGGLGFF. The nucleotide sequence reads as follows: TGCGCCAGCACAAAGATGCCGTCGGGGGAGGGGGGCTTGGGTTTCTTT.